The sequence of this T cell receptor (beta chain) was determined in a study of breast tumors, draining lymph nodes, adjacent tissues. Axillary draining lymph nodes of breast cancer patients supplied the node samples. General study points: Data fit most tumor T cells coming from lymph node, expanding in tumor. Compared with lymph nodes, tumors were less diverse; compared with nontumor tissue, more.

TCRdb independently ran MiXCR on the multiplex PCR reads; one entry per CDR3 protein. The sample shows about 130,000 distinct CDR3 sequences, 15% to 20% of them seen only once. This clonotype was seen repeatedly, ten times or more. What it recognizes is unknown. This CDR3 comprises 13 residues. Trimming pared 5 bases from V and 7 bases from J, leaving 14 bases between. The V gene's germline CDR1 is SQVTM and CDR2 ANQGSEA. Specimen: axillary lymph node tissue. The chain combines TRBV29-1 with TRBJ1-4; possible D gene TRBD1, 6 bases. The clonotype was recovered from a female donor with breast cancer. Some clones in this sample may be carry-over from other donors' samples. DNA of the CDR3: TGCAGCGTTCGGACAGAGAGGGGTGAAAAACTGTTTTTT. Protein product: CSVRTERGEKLFF.